The 5 T cell receptor beta chains listed next were all sequenced from one sample in a study of Graves' ophthalmopathy and Graves' hyperthyroidism (dated by TCRdb to 2017 to 2018). Data came from an Illumina HiSeq 2000. For repertoire sequencing, TCR beta CDR3 regions were amplified from RNA transcripts. The first round of RT-PCR was done with HTBI primers and the Qiagen OneStep RT-PCR kit, and was followed by a second round of multiplex PCR, then size selection and purification. The public reads were run again by TCRdb, first through fastp at Q25 and then through MiXCR, and only productive beta chains were kept. Rows with a matching CDR3 protein are joined into one entry that keeps the most common DNA and genes. The sample yields hundreds of thousands of distinct CDR3 sequences; roughly 39% were counted once. About 3.3% of the sample is held by the ten biggest clonotypes. Sequenced input: peripheral blood. The origin of the receptors is an adult man with Graves' ophthalmopathy.

The chain employs TRBV29-1 and TRBJ1-2, with 9 bases fitting TRBD1. V shed 8 bases, J shed 8 bases, and the junction held 9 bases outside the gene matches. The CDR3 is 12 residues long. The germline gives CDR1 SQVTM, CDR2 ANQGSEA. The DNA of the CDR3 is TGCAGCAGTCCCGGGACAGGGCGCGGCTACACCTTC. Translated: CSSPGTGRGYTF.

A remark on this clonotype: At one end the junction does not follow the germline gene, possibly because of a read error. The rearrangement uses TRBV13 and TRBJ2-3; 8 bases agree with TRBD2. Germline V CDR1 and CDR2: PRHDT, FYEKMQ (reference sequence). The CDR3 extends over 14 amino acids. CDR3 DNA sequence: TGTGCCAGCAACATAGCGGGAACGACAGGTACGCAGTATTTT. Translated, it gives CASNIAGTTGTQYF.

A remark on this clonotype: The junction differs from germline at one of its ends, possibly a read error. The chain is built from TRBV19 and TRBJ2-5; D perhaps matches TRBD2 (5 bases). The CDR3 totals 12 residues. Germline CDR1 is LNHDA and CDR2 is SQIVND (reference sequence). The CDR3 nucleotides read TGTGCCGGTAGCGCATCCCAAGAGACCCAGTACTTC. It codes for CAGSASQETQYF.

This rearrangement joins TRBV2 to TRBJ1-4; tentative D call: TRBD1 (5 bases). CDR1 and CDR2 (germline): SNHLY, FYNNEI. CDR3 size: 14 residues. Trimming removed 3 bases from V and 13 bases from J, with 18 bases in between. Here the CDR3 reads CASSDRQTLGGLFF. The CDR3, as DNA: TGTGCCAGCAGTGACCGACAGACTCTAGGAGGACTGTTTTTT.

V usage is TRBV12-3 or TRBV12-4 and J usage is TRBJ2-7; D ambiguous. CDR3 length equals 14 residues. Trimming left V 3 bases short and J 2 bases short, with 11 bases between. This chain's CDR3 is CASSFTENPYEQYF. Here the CDR3 DNA reads TGTGCCAGCAGTTTTACAGAAAACCCCTACGAGCAGTACTTC.